This T cell receptor beta chain originates from a study of early T cells in non-severe SARS-CoV-2 infection. The CDR3 totals 14 residues. Trimming left V 4 bases short and J 1 base short, with 13 bases between. Germline loops: CDR1 DFQATT, CDR2 SNEGSKA (reference sequence). Many counts were recorded for this clonotype. TCRdb analysed the 5' RACE reads with MiXCR anew, one entry per CDR3 protein. The repertoire holds 45,000 to 75,000 distinct CDR3 sequences, with around 8.9% as singletons. The clonotype comes from an adult who was a healthcare worker with PCR-confirmed SARS-CoV-2 infection or an uninfected control (not recorded which). The sequencing sample was made of whole blood. The chain joins TRBV20-1 to TRBJ1-1; possible D gene TRBD1, 6 bases. CDR3 sequence: CSANVGAANTEAFF. The CDR3 region has the DNA TGCAGTGCTAACGTGGGGGCCGCGAACACTGAAGCTTTCTTT.